The present T cell receptor beta chain was sequenced within a study of blood T cell repertoires in COVID-19. Study overall: Spain, Italy and the United States supplied samples that represented acute and convalescent COVID-19. Nucleic acid was either cDNA or gDNA, and it came from T cells, B-cell-depleted T cells, or PBMCs.

Measured with immunoSEQ multiplex PCR; TCRdb has only the in-frame clones, and not every one. The sample lists approximately 490,000 clones; roughly nine tenths were seen once. Concerning this clone itself: Within the sample, other DNA sequences also encode this same CDR3.

The TCR was taken from a woman in her late teens or twenties who had recovered from COVID-19. Sequenced sample: PBMCs or T cells enriched from blood (not recorded which).

The CDR3 DNA reads as TGTGCCAGTAAGGACAGGGGATATCAGCCCCAGCATTTT. This codes for CASKDRGYQPQHF. The gene calls are TRBV19 and TRBJ1-5; 9 bases line up with TRBD1. The junction had 3 bases not matched to a gene; V was cut back by 7 bases and J by 5 bases. In germline, CDR1 is LNHDA, CDR2 SQIVND (reference sequence). The CDR3 has 13 amino acids. Complete variable domain (other parts from reference TRBV19 and TRBJ1-5): DGGITQSPKYLFRKEGQNVTLSCEQNLNHDAMYWYRQDPGQGLRLIYYSQIVNDFQKGDIAEGYSVSREKKESFPLTVTSAQKNPTAFYLCASKDRGYQPQHFGDGTRLSIL.